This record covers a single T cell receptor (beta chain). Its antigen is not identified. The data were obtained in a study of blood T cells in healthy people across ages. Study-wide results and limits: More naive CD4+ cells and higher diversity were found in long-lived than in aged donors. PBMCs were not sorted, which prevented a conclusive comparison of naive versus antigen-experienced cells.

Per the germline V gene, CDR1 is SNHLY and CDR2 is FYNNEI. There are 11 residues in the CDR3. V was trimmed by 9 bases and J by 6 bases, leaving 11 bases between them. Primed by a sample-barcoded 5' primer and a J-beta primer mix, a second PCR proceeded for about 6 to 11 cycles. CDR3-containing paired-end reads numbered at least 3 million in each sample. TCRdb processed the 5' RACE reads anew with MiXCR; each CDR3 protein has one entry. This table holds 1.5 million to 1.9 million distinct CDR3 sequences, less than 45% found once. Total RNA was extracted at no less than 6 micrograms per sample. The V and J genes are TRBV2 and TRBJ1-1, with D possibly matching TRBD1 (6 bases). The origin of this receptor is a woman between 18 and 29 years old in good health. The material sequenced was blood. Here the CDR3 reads CASTGYSEAFF. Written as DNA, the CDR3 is TGTGCCAGTACAGGGTATTCTGAAGCTTTCTTT.